This TCR beta chain derives from a study of cytomegalovirus exposure and HLA in healthy donors. Study-level background: When over 300 donors were genotyped, 80% to 90% of them were found to fall in the Caucasian-associated ancestry cluster.

In the case of this clone: What it recognizes is unknown.

This PCR relied on a set of 60 Vbeta primers and 13 Jbeta primers. Profiled with immunoSEQ multiplex PCR; TCRdb holds only in-frame clones, not every one. The sample includes about 180,000 clones, just over 75% seen only once; the top ten take more than 1.4%. This CDR3 region has 13 residues. V dropped 1 base and J dropped 1 base, with 5 bases sitting between them. Looked up from germline, CDR1 is SGDLS and CDR2 is YYNGEE. The study's findings and limits: As confirmed in vitro, a few CMV-associated chains were specific for CMV antigens. Several of the most significant clusters were apparently associated with common viral pathogens in a later analysis.

The chain employs TRBV9 and TRBJ2-5; D not resolved. This TCR was sampled from a man aged 18 to 30 in good health and CMV-seronegative. Sequenced material: PBMCs. CDR3 bases: TGTGCCAGCAGCGTAAGCGCCCAAGAGACCCAGTACTTC. This encodes CASSVSAQETQYF.